This T cell receptor beta chain was sequenced for a study of blood T cells in healthy people across ages. Germline-derived CDR1 and CDR2 are MDHEN and SYDVKM. The CDR3 is 13 residues long. Trimming stripped 10 bases from V and 9 bases from J, with 19 bases between. Note on this clonotype: Its antigen is not identified.

Primers used in a second PCR of roughly 6 to 11 cycles were a sample-barcoded 5' primer and a J-beta primer mix. Each CDR3 protein gets one entry after TCRdb re-called the 5' RACE reads with MiXCR. The sample shows about 680,000 distinct CDR3 sequences, approximately 50% of them seen only once. Overall study findings and caveats: Roughly linear declines in TCR beta diversity per million T cells occurred with age.

Each sample provided at least 5.5 micrograms of extracted total RNA. Sequenced: blood. The clonotype comes from a woman in her sixties in good health. This sequence joins TRBV28 and TRBJ2-1, with a weak D call TRBD2 (6 bases). The CDR3 sequence: CATRDSRAREQFF. The CDR3 bases are TGTGCCACCCGGGACTCCCGGGCGCGTGAGCAGTTCTTC. Variable domain in full (rest from reference TRBV28 and TRBJ2-1): DVKVTQSSRYLVKRTGEKVFLECVQDMDHENMFWYRQDPGLGLRLIYFSYDVKMKEKGDIPEGYSVSREKKERFSLILESASTNQTSMYLCATRDSRAREQFFGPGTRLTVL.